This is a list of T cell receptor beta chains from one sample in a study of long-term antiretroviral therapy in people with HIV. Assay used: immunoSEQ multiplex PCR; TCRdb lists only in-frame clones, some missing. The sample shows around 39,000 clones, around 83% of them seen only once. Source: unsorted PBMCs, taken 1 year after starting antiretroviral therapy. The receptors derive from a man between 18 and 29 years old with HIV. Each CDR3 is given with its conserved first and last residue. D genes are given only for firm matches. Clone size is shown for a subset of rows, as once, few, many or a class of expanded clone.

once	TRBV9	NA	TRBJ2-5	CASSISGRLETQYF	TGTGCCAGCAGCATCTCGGGACGTTTAGAGACCCAGTACTTC
NA	TRBV7-2	NA	TRBJ2-7	CASSFDGDYEQYF	TGTGCCAGCAGCTTCGACGGGGACTACGAGCAGTACTTC
NA	TRBV6-5	NA	TRBJ1-1	CASRMGLLAFF	TGTGCCAGCAGGATGGGACTTCTCGCTTTCTTT
NA	TRBV10-3	TRBD2	TRBJ2-7	CAISDKLAGVGYEQYF	TGTGCCATCAGTGACAAACTAGCGGGAGTAGGCTACGAGCAGTACTTC
once	TRBV10-3	NA	TRBJ2-7	CAIGVLRVGAWEQYF	TGTGCCATCGGAGTTCTTCGGGTTGGGGCGTGGGAGCAGTACTTC
NA	TRBV7-3	NA	TRBJ1-2	CASSPQTANRDGYTF	TGTGCCAGCAGCCCCCAGACCGCGAACCGGGATGGCTACACCTTC
NA	TRBV27	TRBD1	TRBJ2-7	CASSSQEAGGEQYF	TGTGCCAGCAGTTCCCAAGAGGCAGGGGGTGAGCAGTACTTC
NA	TRBV27	TRBD1	TRBJ1-1	CASSYLPLGQGNTEAFF	TGTGCCAGCAGTTACTTACCCCTGGGACAGGGCAACACTGAAGCTTTCTTT
NA	TRBV27	NA	TRBJ1-4	CASSPGQSVEKLFF	TGTGCCAGCAGTCCCGGACAGAGCGTTGAAAAACTGTTTTTT
few	TRBV7-9	NA	TRBJ1-1	CATEELRGNTEAFF	TGTGCCACCGAGGAGTTGAGGGGTAACACTGAAGCTTTCTTT
NA	TRBV5-4	NA	TRBJ2-7	CASSSPTGLEQYF	TGTGCCAGCAGCTCCCCGACAGGACTCGAGCAGTACTTC
NA	TRBV4-3	NA	TRBJ2-4	CASSLSLGAKNIQYF	TGCGCCAGCAGCCTGAGTTTGGGAGCCAAAAACATTCAGTACTTC
NA	TRBV19	NA	TRBJ1-1	CASKHTEAFF	TGTGCCAGTAAGCACACTGAAGCTTTCTTT
NA	TRBV2	NA	TRBJ1-1	CASGEVGMNTEAFF	TGTGCCAGCGGGGAGGTGGGTATGAACACTGAAGCTTTCTTT
NA	TRBV28	NA	TRBJ2-7	CASSPGQYEQYF	TGTGCCAGCAGTCCCGGACAGTACGAGCAGTACTTC
NA	TRBV12-5	NA	TRBJ1-2	CASGLVRLGASANYGYTF	TGTGCTAGTGGTTTGGTAAGGTTAGGGGCATCAGCTAACTATGGCTACACCTTC
NA	TRBV29-1	TRBD2	TRBJ2-5	CSVEDRGGRGETQYF	TGCAGCGTTGAAGATCGCGGGGGGAGAGGAGAGACCCAGTACTTC
NA	TRBV18	NA	TRBJ1-2	CASSPQGPNYGYTF	TGTGCCAGCTCACCACAGGGACCGAACTATGGCTACACCTTC
NA	TRBV6-1	NA	TRBJ2-1	CASSEAGLYNEQFF	TGTGCCAGCAGTGAAGCGGGGTTGTACAATGAGCAGTTCTTC
NA	TRBV18	TRBD1	TRBJ2-7	CASSPGTGRHEQYF	TGTGCCAGCTCACCCGGGACAGGGAGGCACGAGCAGTACTTC
NA	TRBV14	NA	TRBJ1-1	CASSPRGHGSLLNTEAFF	TGTGCCAGCAGCCCCCGAGGACACGGATCACTGCTGAACACTGAAGCTTTCTTT
NA	TRBV5-1	NA	TRBJ2-1	CASSPTRGSDEQFF	TGCGCCAGCAGCCCTACACGGGGGTCCGATGAGCAGTTCTTC
NA	TRBV28	NA	TRBJ1-1	CASRDREAFF	TGTGCCAGCAGGGACAGAGAAGCTTTCTTT
NA	TRBV10-1	NA	TRBJ1-2	CASSPGSRGYGYTF	TGCGCCAGCAGCCCAGGGAGTCGGGGCTATGGCTACACCTTC
few	TRBV15	NA	TRBJ2-7	CATSRGPDSYEQYF	TGTGCCACCAGCAGAGGTCCAGACTCTTACGAGCAGTACTTC
NA	TRBV9	TRBD2	TRBJ2-3	CASSLDPELAGGTDTQYF	TGTGCCAGCAGCCTCGATCCGGAGCTAGCGGGGGGCACAGATACGCAGTATTTT
NA	TRBV2	NA	TRBJ1-1	CASSQGTEAFF	TGTGCCAGCAGTCAAGGGACTGAAGCTTTCTTT
NA	TRBV9	NA	TRBJ1-3	CASSARFAGHSGNTIYF	TGTGCCAGCAGCGCCCGATTCGCAGGCCACTCTGGAAACACCATATATTTT
NA	TRBV9	NA	TRBJ2-7	CASSFRQAAYEQYF	TGTGCCAGCAGCTTCCGACAGGCAGCCTACGAGCAGTACTTC
NA	TRBV5-6	TRBD1	TRBJ1-2	CASRQGTDPPNYGYTF	TGTGCCAGTCGACAGGGCACTGATCCGCCTAACTATGGCTACACCTTC
NA	TRBV18	NA	TRBJ2-3	CASFGSAITDTQYF	TGTGCCAGCTTTGGGTCAGCCATTACAGATACGCAGTATTTT
NA	TRBV27	NA	TRBJ1-2	CASTFPDSYYGYTF	TGTGCCAGCACCTTCCCCGACAGCTACTATGGCTACACCTTC
NA	TRBV9	NA	TRBJ2-2	CASSVEQDTGELFF	TGTGCCAGCAGCGTAGAACAGGACACCGGGGAGCTGTTTTTT
NA	TRBV4-1	NA	TRBJ2-7	CASSQKPGYEQYF	TGCGCCAGCAGCCAGAAACCGGGCTACGAGCAGTACTTC
NA	TRBV5-4	NA	TRBJ2-2	CASSLGGRGGTGELFF	TGTGCCAGCAGCTTGGGGGGCAGGGGGGGCACCGGGGAGCTGTTTTTT
NA	TRBV7-8	NA	TRBJ2-7	CASSLGTDEQYF	TGTGCCAGCAGCTTAGGGACAGACGAGCAGTACTTC
NA	TRBV19	NA	TRBJ1-4	CASSIIPAGIYEKLFF	TGTGCCAGTAGTATAATCCCAGCGGGGATTTACGAAAAACTGTTTTTT
NA	TRBV6-1	NA	TRBJ1-2	CASSEYNGYTF	TGTGCCAGCAGTGAATATAACGGCTACACCTTC
NA	TRBV2	TRBD1	TRBJ2-7	CASSEAGTGEVEQYF	TGTGCCAGCAGTGAAGCCGGGACAGGGGAGGTAGAGCAGTACTTC
few	TRBV27	NA	TRBJ1-6	CASSLSSGSLHSPLHF	TGTGCCAGCAGTTTATCGAGTGGCAGTTTGCATTCACCCCTCCACTTT
few	TRBV19	NA	TRBJ1-1	CASSSNTEAFF	TGTGCCAGTAGTTCGAACACTGAAGCTTTCTTT
NA	TRBV18	NA	TRBJ2-3	CASSLGIGSTDTQYF	TGTGCCAGCTCACTGGGCATCGGGAGCACAGATACGCAGTATTTT
NA	TRBV11-2	NA	TRBJ2-1	CASSLGRNEQFF	TGTGCCAGCAGCCTGGGGAGGAATGAGCAGTTCTTC
NA	TRBV5-1	NA	TRBJ1-1	CASSLGWGNTEAFF	TGCGCCAGCAGCTTGGGCTGGGGGAACACTGAAGCTTTCTTT
NA	TRBV9	NA	TRBJ1-1	CASSAQWGEEAFF	TGTGCCAGCAGCGCTCAATGGGGGGAGGAAGCTTTCTTT
NA	TRBV6-6	TRBD1	TRBJ1-2	CASKLQGAGGYGYTF	TGTGCCAGCAAATTACAGGGGGCAGGAGGCTATGGCTACACCTTC
NA	TRBV27	TRBD1	TRBJ2-7	CASSFGTGNYEQYF	TGTGCCAGCAGTTTTGGGACAGGGAACTACGAGCAGTACTTC
NA	TRBV7-9	NA	TRBJ2-6	CASSQELGANVLTF	TGTGCCAGCAGCCAAGAGCTTGGGGCCAACGTCCTGACTTTC
once	TRBV11-1	NA	TRBJ1-1	CASSLSEGQNTEAFF	TGTGCCAGCAGCTTATCCGAGGGCCAGAACACTGAAGCTTTCTTT
NA	TRBV4-1	NA	TRBJ1-1	CASSQDVLLNTEAFF	TGCGCCAGCAGCCAAGATGTCCTCCTGAACACTGAAGCTTTCTTT